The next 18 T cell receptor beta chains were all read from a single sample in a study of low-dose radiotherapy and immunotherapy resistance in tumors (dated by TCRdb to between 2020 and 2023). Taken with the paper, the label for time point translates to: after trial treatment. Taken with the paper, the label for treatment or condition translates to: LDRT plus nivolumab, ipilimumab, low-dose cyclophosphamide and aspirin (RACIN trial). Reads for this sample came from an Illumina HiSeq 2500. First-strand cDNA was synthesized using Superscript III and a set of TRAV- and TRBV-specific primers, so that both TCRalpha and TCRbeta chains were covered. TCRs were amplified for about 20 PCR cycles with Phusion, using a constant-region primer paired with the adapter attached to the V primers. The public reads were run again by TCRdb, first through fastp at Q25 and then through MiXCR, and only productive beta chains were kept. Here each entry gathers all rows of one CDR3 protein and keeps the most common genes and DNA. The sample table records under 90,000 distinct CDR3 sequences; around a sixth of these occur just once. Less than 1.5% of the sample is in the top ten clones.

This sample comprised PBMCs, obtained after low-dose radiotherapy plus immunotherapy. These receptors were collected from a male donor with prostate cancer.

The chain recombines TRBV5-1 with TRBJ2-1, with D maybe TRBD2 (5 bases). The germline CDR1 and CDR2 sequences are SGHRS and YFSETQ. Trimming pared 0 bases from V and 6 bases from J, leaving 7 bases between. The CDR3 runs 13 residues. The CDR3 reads CASSLDLANEQFF. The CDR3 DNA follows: TGCGCCAGCAGCTTGGACCTAGCCAATGAGCAGTTCTTC.

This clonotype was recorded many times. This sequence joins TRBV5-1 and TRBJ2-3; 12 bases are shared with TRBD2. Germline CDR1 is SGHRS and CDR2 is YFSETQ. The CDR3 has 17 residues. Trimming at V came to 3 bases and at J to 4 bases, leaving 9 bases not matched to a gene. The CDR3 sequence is CASSYDSSGRESDTQYF. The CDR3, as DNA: TGCGCCAGCAGCTATGATTCTAGCGGGAGGGAGTCAGATACGCAGTATTTT.

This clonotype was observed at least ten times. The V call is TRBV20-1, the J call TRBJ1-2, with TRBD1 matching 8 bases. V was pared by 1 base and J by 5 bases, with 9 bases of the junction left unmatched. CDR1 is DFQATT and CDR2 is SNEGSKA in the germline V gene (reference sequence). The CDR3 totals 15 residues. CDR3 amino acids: CSARALGQGGYGYTF. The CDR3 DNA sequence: TGCAGTGCTAGAGCTCTAGGACAGGGTGGATATGGCTACACCTTC.

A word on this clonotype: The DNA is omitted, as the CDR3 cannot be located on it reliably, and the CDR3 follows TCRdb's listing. This CDR3 reads CASSSGLAGVGTGELFFFFFFF. The gene calls are TRBV7-3 and TRBJ2-2; the D call in the table, TRBD2, was not verified against the DNA. Germline V gene sequence: CDR1 SGHTA, CDR2 FQGTGA. The CDR3 has 22 amino acids, counting both end residues.

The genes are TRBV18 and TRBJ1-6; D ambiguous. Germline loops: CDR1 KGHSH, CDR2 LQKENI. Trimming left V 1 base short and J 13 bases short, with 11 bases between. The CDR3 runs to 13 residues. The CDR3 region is CASSPLASIPLHF. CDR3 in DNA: TGTGCCAGCTCACCACTGGCCAGTATTCCCCTCCACTTT.

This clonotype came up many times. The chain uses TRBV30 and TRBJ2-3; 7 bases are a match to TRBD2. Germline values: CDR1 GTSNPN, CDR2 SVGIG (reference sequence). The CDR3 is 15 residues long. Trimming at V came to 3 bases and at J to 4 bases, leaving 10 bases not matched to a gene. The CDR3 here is CAWRATSPAPDTQYF. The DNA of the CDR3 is TGTGCCTGGAGGGCGACTAGCCCCGCCCCAGATACGCAGTATTTT.

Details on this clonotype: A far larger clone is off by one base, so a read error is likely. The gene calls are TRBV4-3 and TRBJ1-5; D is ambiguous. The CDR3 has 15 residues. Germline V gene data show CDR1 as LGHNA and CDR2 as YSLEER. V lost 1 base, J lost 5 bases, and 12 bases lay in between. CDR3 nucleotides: TGCGCCAGCAGCCAAGTACGAGGGTGGGATCAGCCCCAGCATTTT. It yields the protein CASSQVRGWDQPQHF.

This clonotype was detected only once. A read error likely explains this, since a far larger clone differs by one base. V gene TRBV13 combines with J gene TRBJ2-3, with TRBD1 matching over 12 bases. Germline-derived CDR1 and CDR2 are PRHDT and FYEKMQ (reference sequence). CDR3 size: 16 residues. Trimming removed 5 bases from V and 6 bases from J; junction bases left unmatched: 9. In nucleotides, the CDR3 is TGTGCCAGCAGCCCGGGAGGGACAGGGGGCGCGGATACGCAGTATTTT. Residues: CASSPGGTGGADTQYF.

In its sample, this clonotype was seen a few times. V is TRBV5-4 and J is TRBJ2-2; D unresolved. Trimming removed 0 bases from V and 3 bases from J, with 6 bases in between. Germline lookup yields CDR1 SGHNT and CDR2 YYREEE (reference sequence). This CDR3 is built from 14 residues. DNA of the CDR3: TGTGCCAGCAGCTTGGCTGCGGACACCGGGGAGCTGTTTTTT. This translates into CASSLAADTGELFF.

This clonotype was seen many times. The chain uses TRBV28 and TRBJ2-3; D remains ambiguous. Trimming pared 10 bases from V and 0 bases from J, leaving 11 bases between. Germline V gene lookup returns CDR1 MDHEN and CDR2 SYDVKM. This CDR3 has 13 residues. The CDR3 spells CATVNPSTDTQYF. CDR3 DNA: TGTGCCACCGTGAATCCTAGCACAGATACGCAGTATTTT.

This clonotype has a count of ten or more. CDR3 sequence reads: CASTPGQGWTYEQYF. The DNA of the CDR3 is TGTGCCAGTACCCCCGGACAGGGGTGGACCTACGAGCAGTACTTC. The V and J genes are TRBV19 and TRBJ2-7; 9 nucleotides match TRBD1. The CDR3 has 15 amino acids. CDR1 is LNHDA and CDR2 is SQIVND in the germline V gene (reference sequence). The J segment lost 2 bases and the V segment lost 7 bases, leaving 9 bases of the junction unmatched.

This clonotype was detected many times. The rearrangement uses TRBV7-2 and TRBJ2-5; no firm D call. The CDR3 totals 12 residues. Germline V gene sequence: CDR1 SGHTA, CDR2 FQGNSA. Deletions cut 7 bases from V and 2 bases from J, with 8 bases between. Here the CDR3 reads CASTKQQETQYF. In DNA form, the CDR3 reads TGTGCCAGCACCAAACAGCAAGAGACCCAGTACTTC.

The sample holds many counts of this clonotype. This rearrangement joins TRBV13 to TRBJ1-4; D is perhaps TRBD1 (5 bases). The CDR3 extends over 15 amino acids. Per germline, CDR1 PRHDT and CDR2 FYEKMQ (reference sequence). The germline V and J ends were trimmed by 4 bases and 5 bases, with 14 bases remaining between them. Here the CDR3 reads CASSYRGSYNEKLFF. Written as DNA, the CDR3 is TGTGCCAGCAGCTACCGGGGCAGTTACAATGAAAAACTGTTTTTT. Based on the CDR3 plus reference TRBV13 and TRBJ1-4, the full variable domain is AAGVIQSPRHLIKEKRETATLKCYPIPRHDTVYWYQQGPGQDPQFLISFYEKMQSDKGSIPDRFSAQQFSDYHSELNMSSLELGDSALYFCASSYRGSYNEKLFFGSGTQLSVL.

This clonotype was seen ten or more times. CDR3 loop: CASSLEVLENTGELFF. CDR3 nucleotides: TGCGCCAGCAGCTTGGAAGTCCTAGAGAACACCGGGGAGCTGTTTTTT. The J gene is TRBJ2-2, the V gene TRBV5-1; D is unresolved. The germline V and J ends were trimmed by 0 bases and 1 base, with 10 bases remaining between them. This CDR3 has 16 amino acids. Germline V lookup: CDR1 SGHRS, CDR2 YFSETQ. The variable domain in full, completed from reference TRBV5-1 and TRBJ2-2, reads KAGVTQTPRYLIKTRGQQVTLSCSPISGHRSVSWYQQTPGQGLQFLFEYFSETQRNKGNFPGRFSGRQFSNSRSEMNVSTLELGDSALYLCASSLEVLENTGELFFGEGSRLTVL.

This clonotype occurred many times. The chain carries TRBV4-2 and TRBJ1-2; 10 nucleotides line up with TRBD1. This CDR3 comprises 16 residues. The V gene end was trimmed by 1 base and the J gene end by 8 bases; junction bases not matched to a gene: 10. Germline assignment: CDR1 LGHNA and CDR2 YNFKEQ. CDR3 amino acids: CASSQGTGTGVRGYTF. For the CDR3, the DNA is TGTGCCAGCAGCCAAGGGACCGGGACAGGGGTTCGGGGCTACACCTTC.

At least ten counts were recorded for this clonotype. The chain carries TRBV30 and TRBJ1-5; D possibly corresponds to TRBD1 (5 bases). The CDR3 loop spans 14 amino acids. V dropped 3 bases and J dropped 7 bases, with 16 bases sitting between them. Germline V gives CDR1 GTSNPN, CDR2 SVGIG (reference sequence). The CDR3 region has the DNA TGTGCCTGGAGCCGCATTGGGGGGAAACAGCCCCAGCATTTT. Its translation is CAWSRIGGKQPQHF. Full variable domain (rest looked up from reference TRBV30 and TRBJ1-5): SQTIHQWPATLVQPVGSPLSLECTVEGTSNPNLYWYRQAAGRGLQLLFYSVGIGQISSEVPQNLSASRPQDRQFILSSKKLLLSDSGFYLCAWSRIGGKQPQHFGDGTRLSIL.

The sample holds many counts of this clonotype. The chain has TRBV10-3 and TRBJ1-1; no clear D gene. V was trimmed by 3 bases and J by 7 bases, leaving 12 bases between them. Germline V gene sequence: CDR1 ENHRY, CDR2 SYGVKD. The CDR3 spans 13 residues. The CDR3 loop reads CAISELGANEAFF. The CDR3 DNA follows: TGTGCCATCAGTGAATTGGGCGCAAATGAAGCTTTCTTT.

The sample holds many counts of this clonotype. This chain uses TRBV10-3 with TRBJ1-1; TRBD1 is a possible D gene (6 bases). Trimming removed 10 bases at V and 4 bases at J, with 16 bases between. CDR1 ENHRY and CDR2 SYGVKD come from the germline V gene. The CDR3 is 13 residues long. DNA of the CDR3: TGTGCCACCAAGGCAGGGGCCGGCACTGAAGCTTTCTTT. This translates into CATKAGAGTEAFF.